The 16 T cell receptor beta chains reported below all come from one sample, sequenced in a study of CD8+ T cells in alopecia areata. TCR sequencing used cDNA made by reverse transcription of extracted RNA. Assay: immunoSEQ multiplex PCR; the TCRdb copy retains only in-frame clones and omits some. This table has roughly 200,000 clones, around two fifths appearing once. Treatment described: oral pan-JAK inhibitor, 5-10 mg twice daily. The source was CD4+ T cells sorted from blood, collected between weeks 30 and 35, from a patient treated with tofacitinib. These receptors came from a human donor with alopecia areata.

The rearrangement joins TRBV5-6 to TRBJ1-4; D is possibly TRBD1 (5 bases). This CDR3 has 14 amino acids. V lost 2 bases and J 8 bases, leaving 13 bases between the germline ends. The germline gives CDR1 SGHDT, CDR2 YYEEEE. The CDR3 bases are TGTGCCAGCAGCTTCCAGGGACGAGAAGAAAAACTGTTTTTT. This gives the protein CASSFQGREEKLFF.

The chain couples TRBV7-3 to TRBJ2-3, with TRBD2 matching 7 bases. CDR1 is SGHTA and CDR2 is FQGTGA in the germline V gene. Unmatched junction bases numbered 11, after V lost 1 base and J lost 13 bases. The CDR3 contains 14 residues. The DNA of the CDR3 is TGTGCCAGCAGCTTAAGCGGGACTAAGGATCAGAAGTATTTT. Protein sequence: CASSLSGTKDQKYF.

A few counts support this clone. The chain is built from TRBV29-1 and TRBJ2-7; 8 bases match TRBD1. The CDR3 runs to 13 residues. Germline V lookup: CDR1 SQVTM, CDR2 ANQGSEA. After removal of 0 bases from V and 7 bases from J, the junction contained 5 bases not matched to a gene. The CDR3 region is CSVEDQGAGEQYF. CDR3 sequence (DNA): TGCAGCGTTGAAGATCAGGGGGCGGGGGAGCAGTACTTC.

This clone was found a few times. The CDR3 region is CASSPSRGGNSPLHF. In DNA form, the CDR3 reads TGTGCCAGCAGCCCCTCGAGGGGTGGTAATTCACCCCTCCACTTT. The gene calls are TRBV28 and TRBJ1-6; the D gene is possibly TRBD1 (5 bases). V was trimmed by 6 bases and J by 6 bases, leaving 15 bases between them. Germline V gene data show CDR1 as MDHEN and CDR2 as SYDVKM. The CDR3 length is 15 residues.

This clone was seen more than once but under ten times. The chain recombines TRBV29-1 with TRBJ2-1; TRBD2 matches 12 bases. Trimming removed 2 bases from V and 10 bases from J; junction bases left unmatched: 12. CDR1 and CDR2 (germline): SQVTM, ANQGSEA. This CDR3 is 16 amino acids long. CDR3 protein: CSVEPSRRTSGTEQFF. CDR3 bases: TGCAGCGTTGAACCCTCCCGGCGGACTAGCGGGACCGAGCAGTTCTTC.

The CDR3, as DNA: TGTGCCAGCTCAGCCCGGGACCCCGCCCAGCCCCAGCATTTT. Its translation: CASSARDPAQPQHF. J is TRBJ1-5 and V is TRBV18; D may be TRBD1 (5 bases). Per the germline V gene, CDR1 is KGHSH and CDR2 is LQKENI. The CDR3 length is 14 residues. V lost 5 bases and J lost 7, with 15 bases in between.

This clone has a handful of counts. The chain combines TRBV29-1 with TRBJ1-2, with TRBD1 identical over 8 bases. The CDR3 extends over 13 amino acids. The V segment lost 4 bases and the J segment 8 bases; nucleotides outside the gene matches: 9. Germline V gene sequence: CDR1 SQVTM, CDR2 ANQGSEA. The CDR3 region is CSVVRQGAGGYTF. The CDR3 bases are TGCAGCGTTGTCAGGCAGGGGGCAGGAGGCTACACCTTC.

This sequence joins TRBV7-2 and TRBJ2-7; 8 bases align to TRBD2. The CDR3 length is 15 residues. Per the germline V gene, CDR1 is SGHTA and CDR2 is FQGNSA. V trimming: 8 bases; J trimming: 7 bases; junction bases outside the gene matches: 16. CDR3 in DNA: TGTGCCAGCGGGGTCGATAGCGGGGCAGGCGGTGAGCAGTACTTC. It specifies CASGVDSGAGGEQYF.

The chain joins TRBV4-1 to TRBJ1-2, with D tentatively TRBD1 (6 bases). V was cut by 3 bases and J by 5 bases, with 10 bases left in between. Germline CDR1 reads MGHRA; CDR2 reads YSYEKL. The CDR3 sequence is 13 residues long. The CDR3 nucleotides read TGCGCCAGCAGCCAGGGGGCGGGGTATGGCTACACCTTC. Protein product: CASSQGAGYGYTF.

The chain recombines TRBV6-6 with TRBJ1-3; D is uncertain. Trimming shortened V by 6 bases and J by 6 bases, and 9 bases separated the two germline ends. This CDR3 region has 12 residues. Germline V gene data show CDR1 as MNHNY and CDR2 as SVGAGI (reference sequence). CDR3 DNA sequence: TGTGCCAGCAGAGGTACCGAAAACACCATATATTTT. This sequence encodes CASRGTENTIYF.

The rearrangement links TRBV27 to TRBJ1-1; possibly TRBD1 for D (5 bases). The CDR3 has 15 amino acids. Per the germline V gene, CDR1 is MNHEY and CDR2 is SMNVEV (reference sequence). V shed 6 bases and J shed 1 base, with 15 bases lying between them. CDR3 in amino acids: CASSSPGTGNTEAFF. In DNA, the CDR3 is TGTGCCAGCAGCTCGCCCGGGACGGGGAACACTGAAGCTTTCTTT.

This clone appeared a few times. This chain links TRBV5-1 with TRBJ2-2, with D unresolved. With 1 base removed from V and 0 bases from J, the gap between germline ends came to 16 bases. The CDR3 runs 18 residues. The germline V gene has CDR1 SGHRS and CDR2 YFSETQ. This CDR3 reads CASSLYPLELANTGELFF. The CDR3 nucleotides read TGCGCCAGCAGCTTGTACCCGCTTGAACTCGCGAACACCGGGGAGCTGTTTTTT.

A single count supports this clone. The rearrangement uses TRBV9 and TRBJ1-1, with D unresolved. CDR1 and CDR2 (germline): SGDLS, YYNGEE. Trimming stripped 4 bases from V and 8 bases from J, with 15 bases between. The CDR3 is 13 amino acids. The CDR3 sequence: CASSPKEIDEAFF. The CDR3 DNA sequence: TGTGCCAGCAGCCCGAAGGAGATTGACGAAGCTTTCTTT.

This clone was seen more than once but under ten times. The J gene is TRBJ1-1, the V gene TRBV18; weak D call: TRBD1 (6 bases). V gave up 3 bases and J gave up 3 bases, with 17 bases separating them. Germline V lookup: CDR1 KGHSH, CDR2 LQKENI. This CDR3 contains 16 residues. The CDR3 DNA follows: TGTGCCAGCTCACCGGACAGAGGCGTGAGGCACACTGAAGCTTTCTTT. Translated, it gives CASSPDRGVRHTEAFF.

The chain uses TRBV27 and TRBJ2-2; D gene uncertain. Trimming shortened V by 4 bases and J by 2 bases, and 11 bases separated the two germline ends. CDR1 is MNHEY, CDR2 SMNVEV, per germline (reference sequence). CDR3 length: 15 residues. The CDR3 loop reads CASSSAGANTGELFF. The CDR3 region has the DNA TGTGCCAGCAGTTCCGCTGGAGCTAACACCGGGGAGCTGTTTTTT.

This rearrangement joins TRBV5-1 to TRBJ2-1; 9 nucleotides align to TRBD1. This CDR3 region has 14 residues. Germline values: CDR1 SGHRS, CDR2 YFSETQ. The V gene end was trimmed by 5 bases and the J gene end by 3 bases; junction bases not matched to a gene: 3. CDR3 nucleotides: TGCGCCAGCAGACAGGGACAGGGCTACAATGAGCAGTTCTTC. The encoded protein is CASRQGQGYNEQFF. The whole variable domain, remainder taken from reference TRBV5-1 and TRBJ2-1, is KAGVTQTPRYLIKTRGQQVTLSCSPISGHRSVSWYQQTPGQGLQFLFEYFSETQRNKGNFPGRFSGRQFSNSRSEMNVSTLELGDSALYLCASRQGQGYNEQFFGPGTRLTVL.